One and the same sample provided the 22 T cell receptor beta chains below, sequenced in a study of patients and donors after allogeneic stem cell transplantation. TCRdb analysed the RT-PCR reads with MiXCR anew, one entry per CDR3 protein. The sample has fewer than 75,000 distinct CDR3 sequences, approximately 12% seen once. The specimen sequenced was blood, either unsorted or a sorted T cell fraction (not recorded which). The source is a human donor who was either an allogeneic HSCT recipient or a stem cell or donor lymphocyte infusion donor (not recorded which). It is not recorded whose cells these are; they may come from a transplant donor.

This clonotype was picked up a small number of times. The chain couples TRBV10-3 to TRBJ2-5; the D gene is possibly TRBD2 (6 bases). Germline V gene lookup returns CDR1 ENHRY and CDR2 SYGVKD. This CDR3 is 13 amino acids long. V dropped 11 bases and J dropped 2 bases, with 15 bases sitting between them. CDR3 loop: CASKGGLQETQYF. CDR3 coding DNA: TGTGCCTCCAAGGGTGGACTACAAGAGACCCAGTACTTC.

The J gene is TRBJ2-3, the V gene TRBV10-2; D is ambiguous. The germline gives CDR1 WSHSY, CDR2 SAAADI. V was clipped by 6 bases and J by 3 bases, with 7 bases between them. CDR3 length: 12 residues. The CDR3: CASSDLTDTQYF. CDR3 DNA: TGCGCCAGCAGCGACCTTACAGATACGCAGTATTTT.

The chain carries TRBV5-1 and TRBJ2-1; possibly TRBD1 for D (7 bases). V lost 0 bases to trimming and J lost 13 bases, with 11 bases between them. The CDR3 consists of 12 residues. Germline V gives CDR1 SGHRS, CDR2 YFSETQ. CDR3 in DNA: TGCGCCAGCAGCTTGGGACAGGGAGGTCAGTTCTTC. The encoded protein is CASSLGQGGQFF. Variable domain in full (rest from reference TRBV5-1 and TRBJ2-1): KAGVTQTPRYLIKTRGQQVTLSCSPISGHRSVSWYQQTPGQGLQFLFEYFSETQRNKGNFPGRFSGRQFSNSRSEMNVSTLELGDSALYLCASSLGQGGQFFGPGTRLTVL.

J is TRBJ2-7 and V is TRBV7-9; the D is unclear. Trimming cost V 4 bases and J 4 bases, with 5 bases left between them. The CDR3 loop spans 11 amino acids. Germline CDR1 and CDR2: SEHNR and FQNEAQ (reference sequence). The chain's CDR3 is CASSSQYEQYF. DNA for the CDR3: TGTGCCAGCAGCTCCCAATACGAGCAGTACTTC.

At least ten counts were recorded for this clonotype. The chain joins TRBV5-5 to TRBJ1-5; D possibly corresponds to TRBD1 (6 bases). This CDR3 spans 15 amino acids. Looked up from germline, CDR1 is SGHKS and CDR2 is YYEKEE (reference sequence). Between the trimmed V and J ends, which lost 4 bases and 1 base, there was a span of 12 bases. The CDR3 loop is CASSEGGESNQPQHF. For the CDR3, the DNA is TGTGCCAGCAGCGAGGGGGGAGAGAGCAATCAGCCCCAGCATTTT.

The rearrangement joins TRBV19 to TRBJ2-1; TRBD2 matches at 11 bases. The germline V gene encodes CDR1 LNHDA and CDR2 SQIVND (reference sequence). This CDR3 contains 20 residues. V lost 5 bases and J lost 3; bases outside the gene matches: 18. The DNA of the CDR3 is TGTGCCAGTAGTGCCCTGACAGGGGGATTGACTAGCGGGAACTACAATGAGCAGTTCTTC. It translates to CASSALTGGLTSGNYNEQFF.

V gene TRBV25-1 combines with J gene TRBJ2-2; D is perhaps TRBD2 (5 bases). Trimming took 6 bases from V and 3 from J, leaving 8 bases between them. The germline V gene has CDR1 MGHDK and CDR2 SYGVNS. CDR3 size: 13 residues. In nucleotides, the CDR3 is TGTGCCAGCAGGAGGGCCGACACCGGGGAGCTGTTTTTT. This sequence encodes CASRRADTGELFF.

CDR3 sequence: CASSPGGLGDDDEQFF. In DNA, the CDR3 is TGTGCCAGCAGCCCCGGAGGATTGGGGGATGACGATGAGCAGTTCTTC. V gene TRBV11-2 combines with J gene TRBJ2-1; D is perhaps TRBD1 or TRBD2 (5 bases each). CDR1 is SGHAT and CDR2 is FQNNGV in the germline V gene. The germline V and J ends were trimmed by 5 bases and 8 bases, with 22 bases remaining between them. The CDR3 has 16 residues. The full variable domain, with the rest looked up from reference TRBV11-2 and TRBJ2-1, is EAGVAQSPRYKIIEKRQSVAFWCNPISGHATLYWYQQILGQGPKLLIQFQNNGVVDDSQLPKDRFSAERLKGVDSTLKIQPAKLEDSAVYLCASSPGGLGDDDEQFFGPGTRLTVL.

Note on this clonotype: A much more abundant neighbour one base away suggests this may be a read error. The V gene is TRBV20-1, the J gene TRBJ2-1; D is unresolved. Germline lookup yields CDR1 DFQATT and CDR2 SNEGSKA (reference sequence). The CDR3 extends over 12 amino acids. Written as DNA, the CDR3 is TGCAGTGCTAGGTTGCTCTACAATGAGCAGTCCTTC. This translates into CSARLLYNEQSF.

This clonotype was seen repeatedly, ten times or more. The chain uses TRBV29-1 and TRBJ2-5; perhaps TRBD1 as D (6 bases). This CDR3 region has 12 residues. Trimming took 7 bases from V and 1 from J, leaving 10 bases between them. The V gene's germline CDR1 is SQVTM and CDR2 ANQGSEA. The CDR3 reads CSGARGQETQYF. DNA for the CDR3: TGCAGCGGAGCCAGGGGCCAAGAGACCCAGTACTTC. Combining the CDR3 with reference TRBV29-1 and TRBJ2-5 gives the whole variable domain SAVISQKPSRDICQRGTSLTIQCQVDSQVTMMFWYRQQPGQSLTLIATANQGSEATYESGFVIDKFPISRPNLTFSTLTVSNMSPEDSSIYLCSGARGQETQYFGPGTRLLVL.

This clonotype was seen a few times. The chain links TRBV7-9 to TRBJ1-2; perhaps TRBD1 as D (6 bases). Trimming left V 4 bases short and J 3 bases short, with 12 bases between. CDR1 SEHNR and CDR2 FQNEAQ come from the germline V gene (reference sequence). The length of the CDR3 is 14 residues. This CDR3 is CASSYPRGDYGYTF. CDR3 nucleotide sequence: TGTGCCAGCAGCTACCCTAGGGGGGACTATGGCTACACCTTC.

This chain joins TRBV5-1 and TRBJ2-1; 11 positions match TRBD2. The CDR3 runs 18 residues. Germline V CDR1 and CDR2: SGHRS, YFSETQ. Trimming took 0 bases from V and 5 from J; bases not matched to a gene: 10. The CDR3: CASSLAAHGTSGHNEQFF. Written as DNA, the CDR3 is TGCGCCAGCAGCTTGGCCGCTCACGGGACTAGCGGCCACAATGAGCAGTTCTTC. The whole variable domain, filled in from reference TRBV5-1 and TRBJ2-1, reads KAGVTQTPRYLIKTRGQQVTLSCSPISGHRSVSWYQQTPGQGLQFLFEYFSETQRNKGNFPGRFSGRQFSNSRSEMNVSTLELGDSALYLCASSLAAHGTSGHNEQFFGPGTRLTVL.

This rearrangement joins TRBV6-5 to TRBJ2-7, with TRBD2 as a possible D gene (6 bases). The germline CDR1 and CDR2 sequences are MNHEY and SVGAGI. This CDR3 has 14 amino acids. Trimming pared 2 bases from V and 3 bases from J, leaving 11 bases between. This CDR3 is CASSYGGANYEQYF. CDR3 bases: TGTGCCAGCAGTTACGGAGGGGCAAACTACGAGCAGTACTTC.

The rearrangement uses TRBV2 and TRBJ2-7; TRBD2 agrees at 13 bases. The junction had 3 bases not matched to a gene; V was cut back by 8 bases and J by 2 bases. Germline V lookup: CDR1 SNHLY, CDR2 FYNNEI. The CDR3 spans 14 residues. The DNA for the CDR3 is TGTGCCAGCCGTACTAGCGGGAGGGCCTACGAGCAGTACTTC. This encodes CASRTSGRAYEQYF.

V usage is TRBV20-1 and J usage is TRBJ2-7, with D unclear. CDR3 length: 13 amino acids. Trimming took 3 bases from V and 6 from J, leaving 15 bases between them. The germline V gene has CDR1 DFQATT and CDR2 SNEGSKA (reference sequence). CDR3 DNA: TGCAGTGCTAGTTGGACGCCACCTGGCGAGCAGTACTTC. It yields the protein CSASWTPPGEQYF.

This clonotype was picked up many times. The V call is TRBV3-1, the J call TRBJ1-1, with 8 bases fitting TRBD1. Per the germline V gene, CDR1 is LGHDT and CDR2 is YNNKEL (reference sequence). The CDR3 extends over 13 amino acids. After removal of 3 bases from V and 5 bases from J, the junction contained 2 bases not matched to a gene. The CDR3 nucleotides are TGTGCCAGCAGCCACGGACAGGGTACTGAAGCTTTCTTT. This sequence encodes CASSHGQGTEAFF. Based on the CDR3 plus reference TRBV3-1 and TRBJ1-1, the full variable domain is DTAVSQTPKYLVTQMGNDKSIKCEQNLGHDTMYWYKQDSKKFLKIMFSYNNKELIINETVPNRFSPKSPDKAHLNLHINSLELGDSAVYFCASSHGQGTEAFFGQGTRLTVV.

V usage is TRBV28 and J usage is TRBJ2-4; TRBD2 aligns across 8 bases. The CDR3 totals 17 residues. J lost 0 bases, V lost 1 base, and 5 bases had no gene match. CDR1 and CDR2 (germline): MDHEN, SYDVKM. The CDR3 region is CASSLYVAGIAKNIQYF. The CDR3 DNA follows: TGTGCCAGCAGTTTATACGTAGCGGGGATAGCCAAAAACATTCAGTACTTC.

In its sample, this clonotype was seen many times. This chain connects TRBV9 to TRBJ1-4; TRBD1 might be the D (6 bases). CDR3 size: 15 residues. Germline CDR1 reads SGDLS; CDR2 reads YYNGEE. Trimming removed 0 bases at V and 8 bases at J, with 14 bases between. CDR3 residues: CASSVVPGAEEKLFF. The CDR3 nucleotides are TGTGCCAGCAGCGTAGTCCCAGGGGCGGAGGAAAAACTGTTTTTT.

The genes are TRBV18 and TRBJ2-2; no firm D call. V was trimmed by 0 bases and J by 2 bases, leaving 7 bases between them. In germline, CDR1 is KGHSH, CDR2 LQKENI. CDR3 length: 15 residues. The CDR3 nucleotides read TGTGCCAGCTCACCACCTGAATCTAACACCGGGGAGCTGTTTTTT. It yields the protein CASSPPESNTGELFF.

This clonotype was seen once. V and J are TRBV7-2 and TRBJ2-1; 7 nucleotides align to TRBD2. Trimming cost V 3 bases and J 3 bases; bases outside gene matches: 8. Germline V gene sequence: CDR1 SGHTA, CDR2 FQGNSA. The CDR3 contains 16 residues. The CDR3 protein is CASSLHVAGLYNEQFF. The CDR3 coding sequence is TGTGCCAGCAGCTTGCACGTAGCGGGTCTCTACAATGAGCAGTTCTTC.

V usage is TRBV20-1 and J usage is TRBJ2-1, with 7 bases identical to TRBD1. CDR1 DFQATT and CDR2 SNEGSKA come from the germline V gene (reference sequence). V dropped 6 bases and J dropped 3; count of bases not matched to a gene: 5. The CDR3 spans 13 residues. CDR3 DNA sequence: TGCAGTGCCCCAGGGGGTTTCTACAATGAGCAGTTCTTC. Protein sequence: CSAPGGFYNEQFF.

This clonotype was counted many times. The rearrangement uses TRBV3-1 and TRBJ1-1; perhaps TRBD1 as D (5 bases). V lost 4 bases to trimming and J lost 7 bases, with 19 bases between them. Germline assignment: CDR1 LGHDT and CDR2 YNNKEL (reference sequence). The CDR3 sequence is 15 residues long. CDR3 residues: CASSPNDYWGLEAFF. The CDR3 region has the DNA TGTGCCAGCAGCCCTAACGATTACTGGGGCCTTGAAGCTTTCTTT.